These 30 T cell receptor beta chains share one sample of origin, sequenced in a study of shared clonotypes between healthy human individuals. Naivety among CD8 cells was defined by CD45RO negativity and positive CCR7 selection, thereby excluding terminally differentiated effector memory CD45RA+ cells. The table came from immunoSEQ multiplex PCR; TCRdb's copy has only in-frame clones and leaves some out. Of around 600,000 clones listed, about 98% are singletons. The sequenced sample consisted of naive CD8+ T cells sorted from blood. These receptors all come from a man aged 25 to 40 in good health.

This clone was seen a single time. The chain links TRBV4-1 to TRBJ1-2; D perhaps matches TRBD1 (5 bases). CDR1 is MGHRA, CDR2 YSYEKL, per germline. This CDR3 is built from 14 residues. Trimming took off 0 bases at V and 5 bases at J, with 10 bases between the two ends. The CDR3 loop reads CASSQEQAGYGYTF. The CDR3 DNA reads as TGCGCCAGCAGCCAAGAACAGGCCGGGTATGGCTACACCTTC.

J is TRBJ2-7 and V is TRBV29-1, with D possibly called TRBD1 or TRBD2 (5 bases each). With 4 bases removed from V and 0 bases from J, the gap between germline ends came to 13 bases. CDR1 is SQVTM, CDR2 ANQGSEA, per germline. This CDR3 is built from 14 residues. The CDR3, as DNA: TGCAGCGTTGTAGGGGACGGTAGCTCCTACGAGCAGTACTTC. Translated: CSVVGDGSSYEQYF.

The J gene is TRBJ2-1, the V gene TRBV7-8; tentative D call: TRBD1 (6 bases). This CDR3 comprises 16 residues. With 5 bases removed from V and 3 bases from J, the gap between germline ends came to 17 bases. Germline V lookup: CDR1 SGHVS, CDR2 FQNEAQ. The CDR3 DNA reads TGTGCCAGCAGCACCAGGGACACGGAAATCTACAATGAGCAGTTCTTC. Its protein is CASSTRDTEIYNEQFF.

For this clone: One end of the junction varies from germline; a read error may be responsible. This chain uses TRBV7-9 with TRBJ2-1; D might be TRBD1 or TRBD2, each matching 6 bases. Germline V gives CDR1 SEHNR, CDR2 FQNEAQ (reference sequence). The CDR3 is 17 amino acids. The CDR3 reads CASTLSRAGHLYNEQFF. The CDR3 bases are TGTGCCAGCACCTTAAGTCGGGCGGGACACCTCTACAATGAGCAGTTCTTC.

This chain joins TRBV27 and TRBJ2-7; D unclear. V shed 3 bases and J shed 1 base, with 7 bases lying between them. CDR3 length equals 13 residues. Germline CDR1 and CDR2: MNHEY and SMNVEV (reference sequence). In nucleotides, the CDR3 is TGTGCCAGCAGTTTCAGGCGGTCCTACGAGCAGTACTTC. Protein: CASSFRRSYEQYF.

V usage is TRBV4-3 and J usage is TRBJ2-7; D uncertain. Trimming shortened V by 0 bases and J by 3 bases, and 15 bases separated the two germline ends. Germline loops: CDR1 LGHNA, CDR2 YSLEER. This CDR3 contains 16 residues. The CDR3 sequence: CASSQDRWTWGYEQYF. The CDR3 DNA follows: TGCGCCAGCAGCCAAGATAGGTGGACCTGGGGCTACGAGCAGTACTTC.

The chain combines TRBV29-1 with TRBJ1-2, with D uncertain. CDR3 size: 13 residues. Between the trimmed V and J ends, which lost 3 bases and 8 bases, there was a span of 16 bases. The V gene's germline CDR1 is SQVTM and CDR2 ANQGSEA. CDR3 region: CSVDDRLFEGYTF. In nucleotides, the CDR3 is TGCAGCGTTGATGACCGATTATTTGAAGGCTACACCTTC.

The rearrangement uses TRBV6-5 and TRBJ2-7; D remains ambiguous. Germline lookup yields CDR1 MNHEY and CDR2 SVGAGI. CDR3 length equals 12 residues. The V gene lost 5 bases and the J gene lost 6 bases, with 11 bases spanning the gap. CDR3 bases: TGTGCCAGCAGTCTGGCCTCAGGCGAGCAGTACTTC. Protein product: CASSLASGEQYF.

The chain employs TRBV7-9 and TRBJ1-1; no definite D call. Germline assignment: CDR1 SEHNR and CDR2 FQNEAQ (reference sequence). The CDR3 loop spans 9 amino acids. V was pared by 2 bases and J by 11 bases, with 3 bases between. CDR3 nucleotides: TGTGCCAGCAGCTTAATGGCTTTCTTT. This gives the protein CASSLMAFF. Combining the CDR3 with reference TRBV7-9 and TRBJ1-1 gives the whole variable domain DTGVSQNPRHKITKRGQNVTFRCDPISEHNRLYWYRQTLGQGPEFLTYFQNEAQLEKSRLLSDRFSAERPKGSFSTLEIQRTEQGDSAMYLCASSLMAFFGQGTRLTVV.

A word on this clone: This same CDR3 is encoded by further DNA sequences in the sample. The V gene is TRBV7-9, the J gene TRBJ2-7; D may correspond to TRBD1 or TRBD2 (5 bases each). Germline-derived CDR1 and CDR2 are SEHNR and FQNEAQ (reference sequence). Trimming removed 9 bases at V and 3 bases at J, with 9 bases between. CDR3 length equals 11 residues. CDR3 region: CASSRGYEQYF. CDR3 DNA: TGTGCCAGTTCGAGGGGCTACGAGCAGTACTTC.

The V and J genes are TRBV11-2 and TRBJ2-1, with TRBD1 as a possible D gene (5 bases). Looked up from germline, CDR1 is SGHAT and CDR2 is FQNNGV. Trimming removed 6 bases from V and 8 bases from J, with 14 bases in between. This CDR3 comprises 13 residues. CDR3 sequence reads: CASSRQGFHEQFF. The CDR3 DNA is TGTGCCAGCAGTCGCCAGGGTTTCCATGAGCAGTTCTTC.

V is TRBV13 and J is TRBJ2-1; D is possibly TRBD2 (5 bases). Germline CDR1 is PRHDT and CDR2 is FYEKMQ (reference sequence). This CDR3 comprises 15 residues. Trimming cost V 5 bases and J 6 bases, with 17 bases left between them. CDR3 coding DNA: TGTGCCAGCAGCACCTCGCCGGGATCAGTCAATGAGCAGTTCTTC. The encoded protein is CASSTSPGSVNEQFF. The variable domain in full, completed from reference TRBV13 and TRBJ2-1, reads AAGVIQSPRHLIKEKRETATLKCYPIPRHDTVYWYQQGPGQDPQFLISFYEKMQSDKGSIPDRFSAQQFSDYHSELNMSSLELGDSALYFCASSTSPGSVNEQFFGPGTRLTVL.

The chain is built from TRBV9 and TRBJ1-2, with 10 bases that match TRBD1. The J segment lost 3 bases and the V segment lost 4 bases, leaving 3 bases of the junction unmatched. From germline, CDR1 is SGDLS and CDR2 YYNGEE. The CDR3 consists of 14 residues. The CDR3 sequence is CASSSGTGDYGYTF. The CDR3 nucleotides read TGTGCCAGCAGCTCCGGGACAGGGGACTATGGCTACACCTTC.

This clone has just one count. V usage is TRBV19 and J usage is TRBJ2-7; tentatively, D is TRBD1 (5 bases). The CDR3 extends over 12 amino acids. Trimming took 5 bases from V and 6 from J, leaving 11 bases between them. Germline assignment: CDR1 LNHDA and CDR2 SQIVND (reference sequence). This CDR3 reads CASSQGYGEQYF. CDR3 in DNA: TGTGCCAGTAGTCAGGGTTACGGCGAGCAGTACTTC.

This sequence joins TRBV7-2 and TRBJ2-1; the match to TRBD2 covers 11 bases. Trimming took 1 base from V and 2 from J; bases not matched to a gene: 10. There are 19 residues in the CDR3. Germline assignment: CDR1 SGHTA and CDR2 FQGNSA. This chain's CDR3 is CASSLETSGIPSTYNEQFF. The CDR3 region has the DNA TGTGCCAGCAGCTTAGAGACTAGCGGGATCCCCTCGACCTACAATGAGCAGTTCTTC.

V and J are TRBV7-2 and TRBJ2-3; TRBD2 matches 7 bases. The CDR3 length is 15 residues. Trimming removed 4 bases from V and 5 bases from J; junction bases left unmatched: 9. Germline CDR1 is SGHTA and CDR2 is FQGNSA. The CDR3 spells CASSSRRERGDTQYF. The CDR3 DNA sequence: TGTGCCAGCAGCTCTCGAAGGGAGCGGGGAGATACGCAGTATTTT.

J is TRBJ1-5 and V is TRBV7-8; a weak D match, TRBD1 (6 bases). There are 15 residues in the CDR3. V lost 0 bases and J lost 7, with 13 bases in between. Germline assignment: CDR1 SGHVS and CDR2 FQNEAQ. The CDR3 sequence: CASSLASSGGQPQHF. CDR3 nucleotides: TGTGCCAGCAGCTTAGCAAGTAGCGGGGGCCAGCCCCAGCATTTT.

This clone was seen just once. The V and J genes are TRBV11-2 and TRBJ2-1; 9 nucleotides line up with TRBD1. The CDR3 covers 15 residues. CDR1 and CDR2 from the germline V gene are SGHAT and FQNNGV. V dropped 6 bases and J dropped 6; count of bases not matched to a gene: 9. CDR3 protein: CASSQQGATGNEQFF. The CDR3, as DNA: TGTGCCAGCAGTCAACAGGGGGCTACCGGCAATGAGCAGTTCTTC.

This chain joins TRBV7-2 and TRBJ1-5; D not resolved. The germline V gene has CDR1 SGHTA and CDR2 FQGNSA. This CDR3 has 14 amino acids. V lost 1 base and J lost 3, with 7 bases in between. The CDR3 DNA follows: TGTGCCAGCAGCTTAGGGGGTTTCAATCAGCCCCAGCATTTT. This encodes CASSLGGFNQPQHF.

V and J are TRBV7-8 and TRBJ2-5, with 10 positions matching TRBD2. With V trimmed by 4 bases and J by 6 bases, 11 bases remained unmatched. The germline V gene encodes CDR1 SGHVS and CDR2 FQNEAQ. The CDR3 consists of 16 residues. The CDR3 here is CASSSIEPSGRKTQYF. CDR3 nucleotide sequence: TGTGCCAGCAGCTCCATTGAGCCTAGCGGGAGAAAGACCCAGTACTTC.

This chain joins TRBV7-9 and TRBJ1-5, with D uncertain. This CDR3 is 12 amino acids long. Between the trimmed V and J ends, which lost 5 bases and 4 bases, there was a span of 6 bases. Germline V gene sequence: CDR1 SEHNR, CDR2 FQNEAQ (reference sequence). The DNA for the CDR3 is TGTGCCAGCAGCGTAACGAATCAGCCCCAGCATTTT. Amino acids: CASSVTNQPQHF.

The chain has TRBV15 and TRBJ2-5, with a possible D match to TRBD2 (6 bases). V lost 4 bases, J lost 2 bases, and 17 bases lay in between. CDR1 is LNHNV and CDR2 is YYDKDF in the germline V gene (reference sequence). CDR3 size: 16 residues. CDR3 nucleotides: TGTGCCACCAGCAAATCACCGGGACTGCTACAAGAGACCCAGTACTTC. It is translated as CATSKSPGLLQETQYF. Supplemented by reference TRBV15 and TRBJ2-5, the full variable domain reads DAMVIQNPRYQVTQFGKPVTLSCSQTLNHNVMYWYQQKSSQAPKLLFHYYDKDFNNEADTPDNFQSRRPNTSFCFLDIRSPGLGDTAMYLCATSKSPGLLQETQYFGPGTRLLVL.

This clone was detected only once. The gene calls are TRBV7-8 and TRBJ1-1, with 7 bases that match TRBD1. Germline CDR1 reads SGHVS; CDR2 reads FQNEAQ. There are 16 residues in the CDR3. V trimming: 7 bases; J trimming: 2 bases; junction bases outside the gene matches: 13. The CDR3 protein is CASTAGSAGGNTEAFF. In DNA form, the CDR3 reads TGTGCCAGCACAGCTGGGTCGGCAGGGGGAAACACTGAAGCTTTCTTT.

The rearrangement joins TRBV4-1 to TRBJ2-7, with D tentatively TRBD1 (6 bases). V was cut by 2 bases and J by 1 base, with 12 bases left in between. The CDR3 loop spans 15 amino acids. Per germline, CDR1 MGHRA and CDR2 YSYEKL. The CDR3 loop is CASSQFTDRSYEQYF. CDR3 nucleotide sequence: TGCGCCAGCAGCCAATTTACAGACAGGTCCTACGAGCAGTACTTC.

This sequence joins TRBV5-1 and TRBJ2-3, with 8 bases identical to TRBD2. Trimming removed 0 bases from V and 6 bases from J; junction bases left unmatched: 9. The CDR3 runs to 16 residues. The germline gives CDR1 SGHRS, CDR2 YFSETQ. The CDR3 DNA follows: TGCGCCAGCAGCTTGGCCCAGGCGGGAGGTGGGGATACGCAGTATTTT. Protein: CASSLAQAGGGDTQYF.

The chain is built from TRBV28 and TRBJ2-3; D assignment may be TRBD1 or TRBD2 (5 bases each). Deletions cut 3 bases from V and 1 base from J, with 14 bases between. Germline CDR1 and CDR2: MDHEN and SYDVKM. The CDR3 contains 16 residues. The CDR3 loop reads CASSFEGRAGTDTQYF. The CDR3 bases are TGTGCCAGCAGTTTCGAGGGACGGGCTGGCACAGATACGCAGTATTTT.

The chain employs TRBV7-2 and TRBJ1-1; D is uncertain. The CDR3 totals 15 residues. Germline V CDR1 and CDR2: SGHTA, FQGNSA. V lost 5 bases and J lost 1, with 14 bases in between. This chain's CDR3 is CASSTLHGENTEAFF. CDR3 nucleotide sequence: TGTGCCAGCAGCACTCTCCACGGGGAGAACACTGAAGCTTTCTTT.

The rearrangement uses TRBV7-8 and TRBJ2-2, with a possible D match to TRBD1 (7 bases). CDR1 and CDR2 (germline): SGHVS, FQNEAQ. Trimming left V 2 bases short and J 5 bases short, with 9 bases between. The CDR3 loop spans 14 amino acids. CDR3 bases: TGTGCCAGCAGCTTACCAGGGGGGACCGGGGAGCTGTTTTTT. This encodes CASSLPGGTGELFF.

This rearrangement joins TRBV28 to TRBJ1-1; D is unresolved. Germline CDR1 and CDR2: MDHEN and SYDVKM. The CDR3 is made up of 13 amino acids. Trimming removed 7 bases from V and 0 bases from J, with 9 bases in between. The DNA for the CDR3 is TGTGCCAGCAATCAGATGCTGAACACTGAAGCTTTCTTT. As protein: CASNQMLNTEAFF.

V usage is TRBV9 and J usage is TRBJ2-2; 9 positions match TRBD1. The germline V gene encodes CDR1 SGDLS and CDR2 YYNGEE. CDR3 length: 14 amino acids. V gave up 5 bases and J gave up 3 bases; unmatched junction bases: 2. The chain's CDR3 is CASRRQGDTGELFF. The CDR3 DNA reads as TGTGCCAGCAGAAGACAGGGGGACACCGGGGAGCTGTTTTTT.